These 17 T cell receptor beta chains were sequenced from one sample in a study of T cell responses to AZD1222 COVID-19 vaccine. Here immunoSEQ multiplex PCR was the method, and the copy in TCRdb shows in-frame clones only, minus some. The sample has 75,000 to 90,000 clones, 86% seen once. The sample here was peripheral blood, taken on day 0 of AZD1222 vaccination. The receptors were gathered from an adult in good health.

This clone was seen more than once but under ten times. This chain links TRBV28 with TRBJ2-7; D is possibly TRBD1 (6 bases). V lost 3 bases to trimming and J lost 3 bases, with 9 bases between them. The germline gives CDR1 MDHEN, CDR2 SYDVKM. The CDR3 contains 13 residues. The CDR3 DNA reads TGTGCCAGCAGTTTCCTACAGGGCTACGAGCAGTACTTC. The encoded protein is CASSFLQGYEQYF.

The V call is TRBV19, the J call TRBJ1-2; D not certain. The germline gives CDR1 LNHDA, CDR2 SQIVND (reference sequence). The CDR3 has 15 residues. V lost 1 base and J lost 4, with 13 bases in between. The CDR3 sequence is CASSIVAHGLYGYTF. The CDR3, as DNA: TGTGCCAGTAGTATAGTTGCCCACGGTCTCTATGGCTACACCTTC.

This sequence joins TRBV30 and TRBJ1-2; D unclear. The germline V gene has CDR1 GTSNPN and CDR2 SVGIG (reference sequence). Trimming removed 2 bases from V and 0 bases from J, with 7 bases in between. This CDR3 contains 13 residues. CDR3 residues: CAWSPGTNYGYTF. The CDR3 DNA reads TGTGCCTGGAGTCCTGGAACTAACTATGGCTACACCTTC. Together with reference TRBV30 and TRBJ1-2, the CDR3 gives the full variable domain: SQTIHQWPATLVQPVGSPLSLECTVEGTSNPNLYWYRQAAGRGLQLLFYSVGIGQISSEVPQNLSASRPQDRQFILSSKKLLLSDSGFYLCAWSPGTNYGYTFGSGTRLTVV.

V usage is TRBV2 and J usage is TRBJ1-2; 7 bases map to TRBD1. There are 15 residues in the CDR3. Germline loops: CDR1 SNHLY, CDR2 FYNNEI. V trimming: 4 bases; J trimming: 4 bases; junction bases outside the gene matches: 9. CDR3 DNA: TGTGCCAGCAGTGGGCAGGGGGTAATAGGCTATGGCTACACCTTC. Its translation: CASSGQGVIGYGYTF.

The chain couples TRBV28 to TRBJ2-1, with 7 bases lining up with TRBD2. Per germline, CDR1 MDHEN and CDR2 SYDVKM. CDR3 size: 14 residues. V dropped 8 bases and J dropped 4; count of bases not matched to a gene: 8. The CDR3 here is CASLKLANYNEQFF. The DNA for the CDR3 is TGTGCCAGCTTAAAACTAGCGAATTACAATGAGCAGTTCTTC.

V gene TRBV3-1 (or the pseudogene TRBV3-2) combines with J gene TRBJ1-6; D is uncertain. The CDR3 has 12 amino acids. Trimming left V 3 bases short and J 8 bases short, with 5 bases between. The germline V gene has CDR1 LGHDT and CDR2 YNNKEL (reference sequence). The CDR3 here is CASSQADSPLHF. Written as DNA, the CDR3 is TGTGCCAGCAGCCAGGCCGATTCACCCCTCCACTTT.

V usage is TRBV5-6 and J usage is TRBJ1-2; no clear D gene. This CDR3 is 11 amino acids long. Trimming pared 0 bases from V and 9 bases from J, leaving 6 bases between. From germline, CDR1 is SGHDT and CDR2 YYEEEE. The CDR3 nucleotides read TGTGCCAGCAGCTTGGGGGCTAGCTACACCTTC. Protein sequence: CASSLGASYTF.

The rearrangement links TRBV5-1 to TRBJ2-7; 13 positions agree with TRBD2. Germline V lookup: CDR1 SGHRS, CDR2 YFSETQ. This CDR3 comprises 14 residues. J was trimmed by 9 bases and V by 2 bases; bases with no gene match: 5. In DNA form, the CDR3 reads TGCGCCAGCAGCTTAACCGGGACTAGCGGGGCGCAGTACTTC. It encodes CASSLTGTSGAQYF. The complete variable domain, with remaining parts taken from reference TRBV5-1 and TRBJ2-7, reads KAGVTQTPRYLIKTRGQQVTLSCSPISGHRSVSWYQQTPGQGLQFLFEYFSETQRNKGNFPGRFSGRQFSNSRSEMNVSTLELGDSALYLCASSLTGTSGAQYFGPGTRLTVT.

The V and J genes are TRBV28 and TRBJ2-7; 10 bases agree with TRBD2. Looked up from germline, CDR1 is MDHEN and CDR2 is SYDVKM. CDR3 length: 14 amino acids. Germline trimming cut 5 bases from V and 0 bases from J; bases unmatched to any gene: 1. DNA of the CDR3: TGTGCCAGCAGTAGCGGGAGGGGCTCCTACGAGCAGTACTTC. The encoded protein is CASSSGRGSYEQYF. Variable domain in full (rest from reference TRBV28 and TRBJ2-7): DVKVTQSSRYLVKRTGEKVFLECVQDMDHENMFWYRQDPGLGLRLIYFSYDVKMKEKGDIPEGYSVSREKKERFSLILESASTNQTSMYLCASSSGRGSYEQYFGPGTRLTVT.

V and J are TRBV11-2 and TRBJ2-5, with D perhaps matching TRBD2 (5 bases). The CDR3 contains 14 residues. V was shortened by 5 bases and J by 5 bases, with 15 bases between the two germline ends. CDR1 SGHAT and CDR2 FQNNGV come from the germline V gene. The CDR3 sequence is CASSGAESGETQYF. The CDR3 region has the DNA TGTGCCAGCAGCGGAGCGGAGTCGGGGGAGACCCAGTACTTC.

This chain uses TRBV7-9 with TRBJ2-3; TRBD2 agrees at 8 bases. Trimming cost V 4 bases and J 1 base; bases outside gene matches: 10. The germline gives CDR1 SEHNR, CDR2 FQNEAQ (reference sequence). This CDR3 has 17 amino acids. CDR3 protein: CASSSPPAGGGTDTQYF. CDR3 DNA: TGTGCCAGCAGCTCCCCCCCTGCGGGAGGAGGCACAGATACGCAGTATTTT.

Only one count was recorded for this clone. V usage is TRBV6-5 and J usage is TRBJ2-1; 13 positions match TRBD2. This CDR3 contains 12 residues. Germline V CDR1 and CDR2: MNHEY, SVGAGI. DNA of the CDR3: TGTGCAGCGGGACTAGCGGGGAATGAGCAGTTCTTC. It codes for CAAGLAGNEQFF.

This rearrangement joins TRBV7-8 to TRBJ2-1, with 10 positions matching TRBD2. CDR1 is SGHVS, CDR2 FQNEAQ, per germline. The CDR3 length is 15 residues. The junction had 6 bases not matched to a gene; V was cut back by 4 bases and J by 6 bases. The CDR3 DNA reads TGTGCCAGCAGCTCGAGCGGGAGGGGGTTCAATGAGCAGTTCTTC. It specifies CASSSSGRGFNEQFF.

The CDR3 sequence is CAIRGTDNQPQHF. In DNA, the CDR3 is TGTGCCATCAGGGGGACAGACAATCAGCCCCAGCATTTT. This rearrangement joins TRBV10-3 to TRBJ1-5, with 7 bases lining up with TRBD1. V gave up 6 bases and J gave up 3 bases; unmatched junction bases: 2. CDR1 and CDR2 (germline): ENHRY, SYGVKD. The CDR3 is made up of 13 amino acids.

The CDR3 spells CASSQRLSGRGETQYF. The CDR3 region has the DNA TGTGCCAGCAGCCAGAGGCTTAGCGGGAGAGGCGAGACCCAGTACTTC. The V call is TRBV4-2, the J call TRBJ2-5; 9 nucleotides match TRBD2. In germline, CDR1 is LGHNA, CDR2 YNFKEQ. The CDR3 has 16 residues. With 3 bases clipped from V and 5 bases from J, the junction kept 10 bases outside the gene matches.

The chain couples TRBV6-2 or TRBV6-3 to TRBJ2-1; the match to TRBD2 covers 14 bases. Trimming took 4 bases from V and 8 from J; bases not matched to a gene: 13. Germline CDR1 reads MNHEY; CDR2 reads SVGEGT. The CDR3 loop spans 18 amino acids. The CDR3 sequence: CASSSSLGLAGVSDEQFF. In DNA form, the CDR3 reads TGTGCCAGCAGTTCAAGCTTGGGACTAGCGGGAGTGTCGGATGAGCAGTTCTTC.

The chain is built from TRBV7-9 and TRBJ1-2, with D perhaps TRBD1 (6 bases). The germline V gene has CDR1 SEHNR and CDR2 FQNEAQ (reference sequence). The germline V and J ends were trimmed by 2 bases and 4 bases, with 11 bases remaining between them. The CDR3 has 14 residues. The CDR3 sequence is CASSLNRDTYGYTF. The DNA of the CDR3 is TGTGCCAGCAGCTTAAATCGGGACACCTATGGCTACACCTTC.